The 24 T cell receptor beta chains reported below all come from one sample, sequenced in a study of blood T cell repertoires in COVID-19. Clones were read by immunoSEQ multiplex PCR, and TCRdb kept only the in-frame ones, dropping some. The sample shows 300,000 to 400,000 clones, 85% to 90% of them seen only once. The sequenced sample consisted of peripheral blood. These receptors came from a woman aged 45 to 65 with active or convalescent COVID-19.

The CDR3 spells CASSSATGYEQYF. The CDR3 nucleotides read TGTGCCAGCAGTTCGGCGACAGGATACGAGCAGTACTTC. This chain connects TRBV6-2 or TRBV6-3 to TRBJ2-7, with a tentative D call TRBD1 (6 bases). Trimming shortened V by 4 bases and J by 4 bases, and 11 bases separated the two germline ends. The CDR3 has 13 amino acids. The V gene's germline CDR1 is MNHEY and CDR2 SVGEGT.

The chain carries TRBV6-4 and TRBJ2-1, with TRBD2 matching 14 bases. The CDR3 consists of 15 residues. The J segment lost 6 bases and the V segment lost 5 bases, leaving 3 bases of the junction unmatched. The germline CDR1 and CDR2 sequences are MRHNA and SNTAGT. The CDR3 spells CASSTGTSGSNEQFF. The CDR3 DNA reads as TGTGCCAGCAGTACCGGGACTAGCGGGAGCAATGAGCAGTTCTTC.

This CDR3 is CASSQQGSSDYGYTF. CDR3 nucleotides: TGCGCCAGCAGCCAGCAGGGGAGCTCGGACTATGGCTACACCTTC. This sequence joins TRBV5-1 and TRBJ1-2, with D maybe TRBD1 (6 bases). There are 15 residues in the CDR3. Germline V CDR1 and CDR2: SGHRS, YFSETQ. The germline V and J ends were trimmed by 4 bases and 3 bases, with 16 bases remaining between them.

This sequence joins TRBV7-8 and TRBJ1-5, with D perhaps matching TRBD1 (6 bases). The CDR3 loop spans 13 amino acids. Looked up from germline, CDR1 is SGHVS and CDR2 is FQNEAQ. V gave up 3 bases and J gave up 14 bases, with 17 bases separating them. The CDR3 here is CASSLGVNRDKHF. CDR3 bases: TGTGCCAGCAGCTTGGGGGTTAACAGGGACAAGCATTTT.

V gene TRBV5-6 combines with J gene TRBJ2-5; 7 bases map to TRBD2. The CDR3 runs to 17 residues. V was pared by 4 bases and J by 5 bases, with 17 bases of the junction left unmatched. The germline CDR1 and CDR2 sequences are SGHDT and YYEEEE. In DNA, the CDR3 is TGTGCCAGCAGCCTCCTCTCTGGGGGGGACCGTCTCGAGACCCAGTACTTC. Translating gives CASSLLSGGDRLETQYF.

The chain is built from TRBV5-1 and TRBJ1-6; 10 nucleotides match TRBD1. There are 15 residues in the CDR3. V lost 2 bases to trimming and J lost 14 bases; unmatched junction nucleotides: 10. From germline, CDR1 is SGHRS and CDR2 YFSETQ. Here the CDR3 DNA reads TGCGCCAGCAGCTTAGGACAGGGGGGTCCCCCCACCCTCCACTTT. This translates into CASSLGQGGPPTLHF.

V gene TRBV7-2 combines with J gene TRBJ1-4, with a weak D call TRBD1 (6 bases). V was shortened by 4 bases and J by 3 bases, with 18 bases between the two germline ends. The CDR3 is 17 residues long. Germline V gene lookup returns CDR1 SGHTA and CDR2 FQGNSA. The CDR3: CASSSYRVGRANEKLFF. In nucleotides, the CDR3 is TGTGCCAGCAGCTCATACAGGGTAGGGAGGGCTAATGAAAAACTGTTTTTT.

V and J are TRBV3-1 (or the pseudogene TRBV3-2) and TRBJ2-7, with 10 nucleotides matching TRBD2. The CDR3 has 15 amino acids. Germline loops: CDR1 LGHDT, CDR2 YNNKEL (reference sequence). Trimming took 4 bases from V and 3 from J; bases not matched to a gene: 6. CDR3 sequence: CASSPELAGSYEQYF. The CDR3 nucleotides read TGTGCCAGCAGCCCCGAACTAGCGGGAAGCTACGAGCAGTACTTC.

V is TRBV2 and J is TRBJ1-3; 7 nucleotides align to TRBD1. CDR3 size: 14 residues. Germline-derived CDR1 and CDR2 are SNHLY and FYNNEI. The V segment lost 5 bases and the J segment 2 bases; nucleotides outside the gene matches: 3. The CDR3 region has the DNA TGTGCCAGCAGTTCAGACAGGGCTGGAAACACCATATATTTT. It yields the protein CASSSDRAGNTIYF.

This chain joins TRBV19 and TRBJ1-2; D is unresolved. V shed 5 bases and J shed 6 bases, with 7 bases lying between them. The CDR3 loop spans 11 amino acids. Germline V lookup: CDR1 LNHDA, CDR2 SQIVND (reference sequence). The CDR3: CASSWRDGYTF. DNA of the CDR3: TGTGCCAGTAGTTGGAGGGATGGCTACACCTTC.

The CDR3 DNA sequence: TGTGCCAGTAGTATTGGGGGGTCAGGGGGCGCGGTTGAAGCTTTCTTT. Translating it yields CASSIGGSGGAVEAFF. The V and J genes are TRBV19 and TRBJ1-1; 8 bases fit TRBD1. After removal of 3 bases from V and 7 bases from J, the junction contained 13 bases not matched to a gene. CDR1 and CDR2 (germline): LNHDA, SQIVND (reference sequence). The CDR3 runs to 16 residues.

The chain uses TRBV7-9 and TRBJ1-1; D unclear. This CDR3 region has 16 residues. Trimming pared 5 bases from V and 7 bases from J, leaving 23 bases between. Looked up from germline, CDR1 is SEHNR and CDR2 is FQNEAQ (reference sequence). The CDR3 coding sequence is TGTGCCAGCAGCCTCAAAGCGGGGATCGGCGCGGGTGAAGCTTTCTTT. This gives the protein CASSLKAGIGAGEAFF.

This clone was picked up a small number of times. The V call is TRBV7-3, the J call TRBJ2-7; TRBD2 matches at 7 bases. Germline-derived CDR1 and CDR2 are SGHTA and FQGTGA. The CDR3 contains 17 residues. V was pared by 0 bases and J by 3 bases, with 11 bases of the junction left unmatched. DNA for the CDR3: TGTGCCAGCAGCTTAACCGCCGGATCAGCGGGAAGCTACGAGCAGTACTTC. Residues: CASSLTAGSAGSYEQYF.

This rearrangement joins TRBV6-2 or TRBV6-3 to TRBJ2-1, with D uncertain. The CDR3 is made up of 12 amino acids. V was shortened by 2 bases and J by 5 bases, with 4 bases between the two germline ends. The V gene's germline CDR1 is MNHEY and CDR2 SVGEGT. This CDR3 is CASSYEDNEQFF. CDR3 bases: TGTGCCAGCAGTTACGAGGACAATGAGCAGTTCTTC.

The rearrangement links TRBV9 to TRBJ2-2; 12 bases map to TRBD2. The germline gives CDR1 SGDLS, CDR2 YYNGEE. This CDR3 contains 18 residues. V lost 4 bases, J lost 3 bases, and 10 bases stayed unmatched. CDR3 sequence (DNA): TGTGCCAGCAGCCCGCCCCCAGGGACTAGCGGGCACACCGGGGAGCTGTTTTTT. It is translated as CASSPPPGTSGHTGELFF.

The CDR3 here is CASSPGTGHNQPQHF. CDR3 sequence (DNA): TGTGCCAGCAGTCCTGGGACAGGGCACAATCAGCCCCAGCATTTT. The chain uses TRBV28 and TRBJ1-5; the match to TRBD1 covers 9 bases. Germline loops: CDR1 MDHEN, CDR2 SYDVKM. The CDR3 totals 15 residues. With V trimmed by 5 bases and J by 3 bases, 5 bases remained unmatched.

The genes are TRBV7-2 and TRBJ2-7; the D gene is possibly TRBD1 (5 bases). Trimming shortened V by 1 base and J by 3 bases, and 10 bases separated the two germline ends. The CDR3 totals 14 residues. CDR1 SGHTA and CDR2 FQGNSA come from the germline V gene. The CDR3 DNA follows: TGTGCCAGCAGCTTAGTAACCAGGGACTACGAGCAGTACTTC. Translating it yields CASSLVTRDYEQYF. The variable domain in full, with the rest retrieved from reference TRBV7-2 and TRBJ2-7, is GAGVSQSPSNKVTEKGKDVELRCDPISGHTALYWYRQSLGQGLEFLIYFQGNSAPDKSGLPSDRFSAERTGGSVSTLTIQRTQQEDSAVYLCASSLVTRDYEQYFGPGTRLTVT.

J is TRBJ2-7 and V is TRBV7-2; TRBD1 matches 7 bases. CDR1 SGHTA and CDR2 FQGNSA come from the germline V gene. The V and J ends lost 5 bases and 1 base, in that order; junction bases with no gene match: 8. The CDR3 spans 15 residues. For the CDR3, the DNA is TGTGCCAGCAGCCTCCAGGGGGTGAGTTCCTACGAGCAGTACTTC. This sequence encodes CASSLQGVSSYEQYF.

The chain has TRBV27 and TRBJ1-2; D might be TRBD1 (6 bases). The V end was cut by 2 bases, the J end by 5 bases, with 15 bases between. Germline V gives CDR1 MNHEY, CDR2 SMNVEV (reference sequence). The CDR3 spans 15 residues. CDR3 in amino acids: CASSLPHGRGYGYTF. Written as DNA, the CDR3 is TGTGCCAGCAGTTTACCCCACGGGAGGGGGTATGGCTACACCTTC.

In its sample, this clone was seen a few times. This chain links TRBV27 with TRBJ1-1; the match to TRBD1 covers 7 bases. CDR1 and CDR2 from the germline V gene are MNHEY and SMNVEV (reference sequence). CDR3 length: 18 residues. The J segment lost 0 bases and the V segment lost 2 bases, leaving 12 bases of the junction unmatched. The chain's CDR3 is CASSLRPQGSPMNTEAFF. DNA for the CDR3: TGTGCCAGCAGTTTACGGCCACAGGGGTCTCCCATGAACACTGAAGCTTTCTTT.

The genes are TRBV28 and TRBJ1-1; D gene uncertain. The germline V gene encodes CDR1 MDHEN and CDR2 SYDVKM. Trimming took 2 bases from V and 1 from J, leaving 8 bases between them. This CDR3 has 14 amino acids. The CDR3 here is CASSLGRPNTEAFF. The CDR3 nucleotides read TGTGCCAGCAGTTTAGGCAGGCCGAACACTGAAGCTTTCTTT. The full variable domain, with the rest looked up from reference TRBV28 and TRBJ1-1, is DVKVTQSSRYLVKRTGEKVFLECVQDMDHENMFWYRQDPGLGLRLIYFSYDVKMKEKGDIPEGYSVSREKKERFSLILESASTNQTSMYLCASSLGRPNTEAFFGQGTRLTVV.

The J gene is TRBJ2-6, the V gene TRBV2; D unresolved. CDR3 length: 13 amino acids. V dropped 4 bases and J dropped 4 bases, with 5 bases sitting between them. In germline, CDR1 is SNHLY, CDR2 FYNNEI. This chain's CDR3 is CASSGTGANVLTF. DNA for the CDR3: TGTGCCAGCAGTGGAACAGGGGCCAACGTCCTGACTTTC.

The chain uses TRBV6-5 and TRBJ2-3, with 8 bases that match TRBD1. With V trimmed by 5 bases and J by 10 bases, 5 bases remained unmatched. The V gene's germline CDR1 is MNHEY and CDR2 SVGAGI. This CDR3 is 12 amino acids long. The CDR3 DNA follows: TGTGCCAGCAGTCCCCCAGGGGGCGCGCAGTATTTT. Amino acid sequence: CASSPPGGAQYF.

This chain links TRBV13 with TRBJ1-4, with 9 bases aligning to TRBD1. V dropped 5 bases and J dropped 4; count of bases not matched to a gene: 5. CDR3 length equals 15 residues. Per germline, CDR1 PRHDT and CDR2 FYEKMQ (reference sequence). The CDR3 reads CASSPGTGRNEKLFF. CDR3 bases: TGTGCCAGCAGCCCCGGGACAGGGCGTAATGAAAAACTGTTTTTT.